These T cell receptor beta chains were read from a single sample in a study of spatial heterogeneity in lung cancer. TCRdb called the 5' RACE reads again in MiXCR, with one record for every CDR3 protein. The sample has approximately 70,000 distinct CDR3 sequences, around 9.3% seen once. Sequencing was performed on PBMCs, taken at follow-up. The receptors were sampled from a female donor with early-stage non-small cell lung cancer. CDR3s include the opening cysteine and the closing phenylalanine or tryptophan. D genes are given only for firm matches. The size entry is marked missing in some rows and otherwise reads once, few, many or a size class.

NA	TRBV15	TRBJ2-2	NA	CATSRAPRAANTGELFF	TGTGCCACCAGCAGAGCACCCAGGGCAGCGAACACCGGGGAGCTGTTTTTT
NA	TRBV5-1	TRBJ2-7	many	CASSRSSQFLYEQYF	TGCGCCAGCAGCAGGAGTTCACAATTCCTCTACGAGCAGTACTTC
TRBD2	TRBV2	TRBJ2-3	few	CASRLAVNTDTQYF	TGTGCCAGCCGACTAGCGGTAAACACAGATACGCAGTATTTT
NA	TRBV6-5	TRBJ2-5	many	CASIRETCPSKTQYF	TGTGCCAGCATAAGAGAGACATGCCCTTCGAAGACCCAGTACTTC
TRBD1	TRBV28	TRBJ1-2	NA	CATGTGGFYGYTF	TGTGCCACCGGGACAGGGGGCTTCTATGGCTACACCTTC
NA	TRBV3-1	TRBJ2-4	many	CASSPPAELAKNIQYF	TGTGCCAGCAGCCCCCCAGCCGAGCTAGCCAAAAACATTCAGTACTTC
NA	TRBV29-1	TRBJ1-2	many	CSVEDEGGYTF	TGCAGCGTTGAAGATGAAGGGGGCTACACCTTC
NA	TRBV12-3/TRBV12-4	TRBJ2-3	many	CASSLLLGSLTDTQYF	TGTGCCAGCAGTCTCCTGCTAGGTTCCCTCACAGATACGCAGTATTTT
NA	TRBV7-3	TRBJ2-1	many	CASSFRGYNEQFF	TGTGCCAGCAGCTTTCGGGGTTACAATGAGCAGTTCTTC
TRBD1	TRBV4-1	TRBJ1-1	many	CASSQGTGGPEAFF	TGCGCCAGCAGCCAGGGGACAGGGGGCCCTGAAGCTTTCTTT
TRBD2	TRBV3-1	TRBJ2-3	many	CASSQRSGRAEDTQYF	TGTGCCAGCAGCCAACGTAGCGGGAGGGCCGAAGATACGCAGTATTTT
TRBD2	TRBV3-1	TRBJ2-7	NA	CASSHHQAGGPGEQYF	TGTGCCAGCAGCCATCACCAAGCGGGAGGGCCGGGCGAGCAGTACTTC
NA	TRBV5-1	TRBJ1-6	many	CASSLDGSPLHF	TGCGCCAGCAGCCTCGATGGTTCACCCCTCCACTTT
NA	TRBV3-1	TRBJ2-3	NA	CASSHTPGKISTDTQYF	TGTGCCAGCAGCCACACCCCGGGGAAGATTAGCACAGATACGCAGTATTTT
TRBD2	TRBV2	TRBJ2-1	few	CASKVQSGRAVSSYNEQFF	TGTGCCAGCAAAGTACAGAGCGGGAGGGCTGTAAGCTCCTACAATGAGCAGTTCTTC
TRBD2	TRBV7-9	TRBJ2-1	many	CASSSRGLAGANEQFF	TGTGCCAGCAGCTCCCGAGGACTAGCGGGAGCTAATGAGCAGTTCTTC
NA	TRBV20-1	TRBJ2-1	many	CSARHWNDEQFF	TGCAGTGCCCGTCATTGGAATGATGAGCAGTTCTTC
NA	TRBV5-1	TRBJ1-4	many	CASSSSLRTEEKLFF	TGCGCCAGCAGCTCTAGCTTAAGGACAGAAGAAAAACTGTTTTTT
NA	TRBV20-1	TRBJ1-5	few	CSASLAGDQPQHF	TGCAGTGCTAGCCTGGCAGGGGATCAGCCCCAGCATTTT
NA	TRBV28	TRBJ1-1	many	CASSFGANTEAFF	TGTGCCAGCAGTTTTGGGGCGAACACTGAAGCTTTCTTT
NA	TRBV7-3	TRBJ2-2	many	CASSWSGTNSGELFF	TGTGCCAGCAGCTGGTCCGGGACAAATTCCGGGGAGCTGTTTTTT
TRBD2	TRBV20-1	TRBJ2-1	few	CSARRTSGNEQFF	TGCAGTGCTAGGAGGACTAGCGGCAATGAGCAGTTCTTC
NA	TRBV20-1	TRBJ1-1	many	CSARTSPDVWGLNTEAFF	TGCAGTGCTAGAACCTCTCCGGATGTGTGGGGACTGAACACTGAAGCTTTCTTT
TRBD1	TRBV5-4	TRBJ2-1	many	CASSTRGQIYNEQFF	TGTGCCAGCAGCACCCGGGGACAGATCTACAATGAGCAGTTCTTC
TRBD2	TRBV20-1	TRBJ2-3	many	CSARDEFASRLAGGPMKYTQYF	TGCAGTGCTAGAGATGAATTTGCCTCTCGCCTAGCGGGAGGGCCCATGAAGTATACGCAGTATTTT
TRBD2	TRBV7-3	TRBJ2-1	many	CASRPGTSSYNEQFF	TGTGCCAGCAGACCCGGGACTAGCTCCTACAATGAGCAGTTCTTC
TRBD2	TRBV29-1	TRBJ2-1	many	CSTNRVAGDEQFF	TGCAGCACTAACCGGGTAGCGGGAGATGAGCAGTTCTTC
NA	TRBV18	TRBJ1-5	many	CASSPGGGPQHF	TGTGCCAGCTCACCGGGTGGGGGCCCCCAGCATTTT
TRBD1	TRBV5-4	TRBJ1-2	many	CASSLGQGNFYGYTF	TGTGCCAGCAGCTTGGGACAGGGGAACTTCTATGGCTACACCTTC
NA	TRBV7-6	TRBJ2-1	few	CASSPRIYTHNEQFF	TGTGCCAGCAGCCCTAGAATTTACACCCACAATGAGCAGTTCTTC
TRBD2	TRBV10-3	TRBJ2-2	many	CAIRPTSGRVYTGELFF	TGTGCCATCAGACCCACTAGCGGGAGGGTGTACACCGGGGAGCTGTTTTTT
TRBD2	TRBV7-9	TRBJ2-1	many	CASSFPFGRAHHYDEQFF	TGTGCCAGCAGCTTCCCTTTTGGGAGGGCCCACCACTACGATGAGCAGTTCTTC
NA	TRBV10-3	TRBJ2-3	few	CAISELQGFDTQYF	TGTGCCATCAGTGAGCTCCAGGGTTTTGATACGCAGTATTTT
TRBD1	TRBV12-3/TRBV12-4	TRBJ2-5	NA	CASSDRGRDRFETQYF	TGTGCCAGCAGTGACAGGGGGCGCGATCGGTTCGAGACCCAGTACTTC
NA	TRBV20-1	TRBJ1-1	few	CSARGPGHQNTEAFF	TGCAGTGCTAGGGGACCGGGACACCAGAACACTGAAGCTTTCTTT
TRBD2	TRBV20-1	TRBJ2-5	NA	CSAKTSGRWRETQYF	TGCAGTGCTAAGACTAGCGGGAGATGGAGGGAGACCCAGTACTTC
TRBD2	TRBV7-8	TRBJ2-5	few	CASSPETSGRIQETQYF	TGTGCCAGCAGCCCGGAGACTAGCGGGAGGATACAAGAGACCCAGTACTTC
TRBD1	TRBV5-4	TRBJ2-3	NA	CASSLASRGTDTQYF	TGTGCCAGCAGCCTTGCGAGCAGGGGGACAGATACGCAGTATTTT
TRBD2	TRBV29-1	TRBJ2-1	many	CSVDGVWGSGSSNEQFF	TGCAGCGTTGATGGGGTTTGGGGTAGCGGGAGTAGCAATGAGCAGTTCTTC
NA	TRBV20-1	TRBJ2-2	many	CSAIQGSNTGELFF	TGCAGTGCTATACAGGGATCTAACACCGGGGAGCTGTTTTTT
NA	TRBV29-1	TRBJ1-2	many	CSIATALYGYTF	TGCAGCATAGCGACAGCGCTCTATGGCTACACCTTC
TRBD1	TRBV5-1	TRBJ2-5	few	CASSLGQGTQETQYF	TGCGCCAGCAGCTTGGGACAGGGAACTCAAGAGACCCAGTACTTC
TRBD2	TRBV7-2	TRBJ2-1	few	CASSLVPPGLAVNEQFF	TGTGCCAGCAGCTTAGTACCCCCGGGACTAGCGGTTAATGAGCAGTTCTTC
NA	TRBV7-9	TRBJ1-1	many	CASSALQGLNTEAFF	TGTGCCAGCAGCGCGCTACAGGGCTTGAACACTGAAGCTTTCTTT
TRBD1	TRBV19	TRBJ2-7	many	CASRSTGTGSSYEQYF	TGTGCCAGTAGATCCACCGGGACAGGGTCTTCCTACGAGCAGTACTTC
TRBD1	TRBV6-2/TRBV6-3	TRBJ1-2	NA	CASSSDRDYGYTF	TGTGCCAGCAGTTCCGACAGGGACTATGGCTACACCTTC
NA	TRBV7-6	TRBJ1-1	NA	CASSLFRGGTEAFF	TGTGCCAGCAGCTTATTTAGGGGCGGGACTGAAGCTTTCTTT
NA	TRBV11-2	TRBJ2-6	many	CASSTTPGNVLTF	TGTGCCAGCAGCACAACCCCAGGAAACGTCCTGACTTTC
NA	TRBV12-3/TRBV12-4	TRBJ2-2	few	CASLQGAGTGELFF	TGTGCCAGCCTGCAGGGAGCGGGCACCGGGGAGCTGTTTTTT
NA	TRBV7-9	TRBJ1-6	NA	CASRTAGDGSPLHF	TGTGCCAGCAGGACAGCAGGGGACGGGTCACCCCTCCACTTT
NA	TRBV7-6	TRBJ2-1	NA	CASSLETESYNEQFF	TGTGCCAGCAGCTTAGAGACAGAATCCTACAATGAGCAGTTCTTC
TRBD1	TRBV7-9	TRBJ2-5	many	CASSERQGPLTYF	TGTGCCAGCAGCGAACGACAGGGTCCCCTAACGTACTTC
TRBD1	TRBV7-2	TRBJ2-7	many	CASGWTGSSYEQYF	TGTGCCAGCGGCTGGACAGGGAGTTCCTACGAGCAGTACTTC
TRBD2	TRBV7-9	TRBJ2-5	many	CASSFPTSGRRVETQYF	TGTGCCAGCAGCTTCCCGACTAGCGGGAGAAGGGTAGAGACCCAGTACTTC
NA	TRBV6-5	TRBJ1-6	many	CASSNRNSPLHF	TGTGCCAGCAGTAACAGGAATTCACCCCTCCACTTT
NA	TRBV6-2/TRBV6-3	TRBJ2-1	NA	CASSSPGGRGSYNEQFF	TGTGCCAGCAGTTCCCCGGGCGGTAGGGGCTCCTACAATGAGCAGTTCTTC
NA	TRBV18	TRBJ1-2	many	CASSPPYLNYGYTF	TGTGCCAGCTCACCACCATACCTCAACTATGGCTACACCTTC
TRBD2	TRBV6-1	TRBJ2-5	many	CASSEMRLAGAGETQYF	TGTGCCAGCAGTGAAATGCGGCTAGCGGGAGCGGGGGAGACCCAGTACTTC
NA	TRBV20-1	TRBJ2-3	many	CSAPRDSTDTQYF	TGCAGTGCGCCCCGGGACAGCACAGATACGCAGTATTTT